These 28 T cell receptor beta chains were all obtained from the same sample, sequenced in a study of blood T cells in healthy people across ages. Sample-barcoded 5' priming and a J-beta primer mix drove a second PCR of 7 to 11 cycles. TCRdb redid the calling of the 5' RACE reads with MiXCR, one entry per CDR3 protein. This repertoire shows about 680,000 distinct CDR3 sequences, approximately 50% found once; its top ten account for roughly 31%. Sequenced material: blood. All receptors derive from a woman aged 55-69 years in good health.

CDR3 bases: TGTGCCAGCCGGGACAGAAACACAGATACGCAGTATTTT. Protein sequence: CASRDRNTDTQYF. This chain connects TRBV11-2 to TRBJ2-3; 7 bases match TRBD1. The CDR3 runs 13 residues. Germline CDR1 reads SGHAT; CDR2 reads FQNNGV. Losses at the gene ends were 8 bases for V and 2 bases for J; bases not matched to a gene: 4.

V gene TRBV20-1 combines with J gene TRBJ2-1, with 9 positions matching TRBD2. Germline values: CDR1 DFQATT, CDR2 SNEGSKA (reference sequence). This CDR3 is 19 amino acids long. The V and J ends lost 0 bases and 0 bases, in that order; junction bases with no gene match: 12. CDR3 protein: CSARDGRRLAVSSYNEQFF. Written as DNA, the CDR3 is TGCAGTGCTAGAGATGGTAGGCGACTAGCGGTGAGCTCCTACAATGAGCAGTTCTTC.

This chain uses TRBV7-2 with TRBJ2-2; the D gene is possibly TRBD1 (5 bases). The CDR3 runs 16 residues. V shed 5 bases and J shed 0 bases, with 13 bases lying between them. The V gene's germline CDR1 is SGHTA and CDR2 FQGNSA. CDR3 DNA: TGTGCCAGCAGCGTACAGGAGACCGCGAACACCGGGGAGCTGTTTTTT. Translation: CASSVQETANTGELFF.

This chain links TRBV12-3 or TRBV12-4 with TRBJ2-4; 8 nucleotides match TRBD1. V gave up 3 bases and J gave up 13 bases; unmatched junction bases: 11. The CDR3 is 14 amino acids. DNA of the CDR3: TGTGCCAGCAGTTTTACAGGGGGTTCCAATGAGCAGTACTTC. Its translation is CASSFTGGSNEQYF.

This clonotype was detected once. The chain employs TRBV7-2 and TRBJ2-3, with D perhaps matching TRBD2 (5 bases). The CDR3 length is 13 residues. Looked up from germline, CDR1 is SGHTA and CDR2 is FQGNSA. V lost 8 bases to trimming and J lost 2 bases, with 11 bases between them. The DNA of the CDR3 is TGTGCCAGCGCCCGGGGATCCACAGATACGCAGTATTTT. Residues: CASARGSTDTQYF.

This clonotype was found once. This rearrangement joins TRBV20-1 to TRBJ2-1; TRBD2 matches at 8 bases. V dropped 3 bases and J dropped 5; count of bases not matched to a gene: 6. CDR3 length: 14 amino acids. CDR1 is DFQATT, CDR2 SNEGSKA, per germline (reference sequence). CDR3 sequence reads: CSARSGTRDNEQFF. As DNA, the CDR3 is TGCAGTGCTAGGTCCGGGACTAGGGACAATGAGCAGTTCTTC.

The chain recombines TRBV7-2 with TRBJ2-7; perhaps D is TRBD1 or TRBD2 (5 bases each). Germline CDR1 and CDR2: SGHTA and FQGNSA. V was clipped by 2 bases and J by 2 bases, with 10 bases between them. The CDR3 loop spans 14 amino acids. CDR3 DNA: TGTGCCAGCAGCTTAATAGAGGGGACCTACGAGCAGTACTTC. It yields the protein CASSLIEGTYEQYF.

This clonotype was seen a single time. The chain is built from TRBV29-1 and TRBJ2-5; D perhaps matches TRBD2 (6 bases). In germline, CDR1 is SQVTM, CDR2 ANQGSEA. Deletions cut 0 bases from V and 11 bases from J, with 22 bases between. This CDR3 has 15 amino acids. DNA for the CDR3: TGCAGCGTTGAAGACGGGAGTTCAGTCTACAATGAGCAGTACTTC. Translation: CSVEDGSSVYNEQYF.

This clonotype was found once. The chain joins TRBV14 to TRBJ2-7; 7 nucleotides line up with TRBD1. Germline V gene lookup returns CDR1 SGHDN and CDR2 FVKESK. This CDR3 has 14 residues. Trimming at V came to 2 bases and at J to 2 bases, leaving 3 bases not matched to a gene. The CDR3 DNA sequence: TGTGCCAGCAGCCAAAAGACAGGGACCTACGAGCAGTACTTC. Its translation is CASSQKTGTYEQYF.

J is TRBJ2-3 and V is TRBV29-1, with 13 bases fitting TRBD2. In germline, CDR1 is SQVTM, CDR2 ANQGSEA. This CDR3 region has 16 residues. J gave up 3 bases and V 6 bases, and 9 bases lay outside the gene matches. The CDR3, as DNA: TGCAGCGTGTTGGGACTAGCGGGAAGGGGAACAGATACGCAGTATTTT. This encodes CSVLGLAGRGTDTQYF.

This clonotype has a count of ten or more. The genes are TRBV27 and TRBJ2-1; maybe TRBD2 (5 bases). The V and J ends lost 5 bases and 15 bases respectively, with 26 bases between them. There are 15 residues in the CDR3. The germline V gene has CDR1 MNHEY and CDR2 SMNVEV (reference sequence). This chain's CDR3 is CASSASRDRAGNPFF. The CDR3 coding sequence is TGTGCCAGCAGTGCATCCCGGGATAGGGCAGGCAACCCGTTCTTC.

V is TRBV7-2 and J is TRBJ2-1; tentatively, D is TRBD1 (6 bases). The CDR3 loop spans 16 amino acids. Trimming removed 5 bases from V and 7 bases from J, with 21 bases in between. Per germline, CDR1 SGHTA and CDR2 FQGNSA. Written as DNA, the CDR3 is TGTGCCAGCAGCCCAACCTGGGGCTCCGGGACAAATGAGCAGTTCTTC. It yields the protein CASSPTWGSGTNEQFF.

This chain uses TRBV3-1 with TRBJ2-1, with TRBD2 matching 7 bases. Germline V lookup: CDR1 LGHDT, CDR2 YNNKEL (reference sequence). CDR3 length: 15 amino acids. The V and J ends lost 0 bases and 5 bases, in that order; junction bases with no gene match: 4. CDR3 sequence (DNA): TGTGCCAGCAGCCAAGAAGGGCGGGAGAACAATGAGCAGTTCTTC. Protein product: CASSQEGRENNEQFF.

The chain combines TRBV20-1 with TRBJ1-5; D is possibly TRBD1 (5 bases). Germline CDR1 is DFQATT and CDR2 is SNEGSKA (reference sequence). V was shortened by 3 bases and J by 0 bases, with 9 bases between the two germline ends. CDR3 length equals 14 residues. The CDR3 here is CSARPGSSNQPQHF. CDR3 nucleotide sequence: TGCAGTGCTAGGCCAGGGAGTAGCAATCAGCCCCAGCATTTT.

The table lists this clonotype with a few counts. DNA of the CDR3: TGCAGTGCCGGGCCCGGGCCTTCCTACGAGCAGTACTTC. Protein sequence: CSAGPGPSYEQYF. This chain connects TRBV20-1 to TRBJ2-7; no clear D. The CDR3 runs to 13 residues. The V end lost 6 bases, the J end lost 1 base, and 13 bases lay between the germline ends. Germline V gene sequence: CDR1 DFQATT, CDR2 SNEGSKA (reference sequence).

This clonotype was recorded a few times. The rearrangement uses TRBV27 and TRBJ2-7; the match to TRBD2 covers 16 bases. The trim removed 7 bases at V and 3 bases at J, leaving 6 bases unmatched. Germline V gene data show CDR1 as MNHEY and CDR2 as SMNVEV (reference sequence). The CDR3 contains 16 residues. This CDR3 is CASTRGLAGGIYEQYF. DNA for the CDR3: TGTGCCAGCACCCGGGGACTAGCGGGAGGGATCTACGAGCAGTACTTC.

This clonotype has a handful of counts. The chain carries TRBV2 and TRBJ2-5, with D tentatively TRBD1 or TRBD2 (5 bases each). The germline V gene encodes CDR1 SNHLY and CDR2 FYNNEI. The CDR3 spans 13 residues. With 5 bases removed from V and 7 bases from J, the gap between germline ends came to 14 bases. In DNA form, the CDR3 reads TGTGCCAGCAGTATTGAGGGGCTCGGGACCCAGTACTTC. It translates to CASSIEGLGTQYF.

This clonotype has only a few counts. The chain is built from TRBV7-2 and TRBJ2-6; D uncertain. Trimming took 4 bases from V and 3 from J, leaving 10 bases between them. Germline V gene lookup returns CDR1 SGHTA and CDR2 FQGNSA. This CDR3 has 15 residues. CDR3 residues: CASSSTWGGANVLTF. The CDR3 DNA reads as TGTGCCAGCAGCTCAACATGGGGTGGGGCCAACGTCCTGACTTTC.

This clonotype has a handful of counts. The CDR3 bases are TGCAGTGCTAGAGCCACCGGCCCCTACGAGCAGTACTTC. It is translated as CSARATGPYEQYF. The J gene is TRBJ2-7, the V gene TRBV20-1; D unclear. V lost 1 base to trimming and J lost 2 bases, with 9 bases between them. This CDR3 comprises 13 residues. Germline-derived CDR1 and CDR2 are DFQATT and SNEGSKA (reference sequence).

Here the CDR3 DNA reads TGTGCCAGCAGGCCGGGCTTTCCGACAGATACGCAGTATTTT. It is translated as CASRPGFPTDTQYF. The chain combines TRBV2 with TRBJ2-3; no reliable D call. V lost 6 bases and J 3 bases, leaving 13 bases between the germline ends. Germline loops: CDR1 SNHLY, CDR2 FYNNEI. The length of the CDR3 is 14 residues.

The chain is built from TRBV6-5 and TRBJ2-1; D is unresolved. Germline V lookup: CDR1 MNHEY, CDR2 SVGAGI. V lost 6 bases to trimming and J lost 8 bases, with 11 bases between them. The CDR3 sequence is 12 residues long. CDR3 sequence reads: CASRPFRDEQFF. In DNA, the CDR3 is TGTGCCAGCAGGCCTTTTAGGGATGAGCAGTTCTTC.

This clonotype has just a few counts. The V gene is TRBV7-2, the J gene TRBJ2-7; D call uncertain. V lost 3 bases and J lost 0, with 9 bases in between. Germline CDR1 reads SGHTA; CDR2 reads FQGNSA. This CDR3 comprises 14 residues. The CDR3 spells CASSFSPSSYEQYF. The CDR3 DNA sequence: TGTGCCAGCAGCTTTTCCCCGAGCTCCTACGAGCAGTACTTC.

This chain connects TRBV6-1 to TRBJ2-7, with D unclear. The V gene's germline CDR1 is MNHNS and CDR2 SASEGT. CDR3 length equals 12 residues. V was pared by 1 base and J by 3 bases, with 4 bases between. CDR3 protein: CASSEVCYEQYF. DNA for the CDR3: TGTGCCAGCAGTGAAGTCTGCTACGAGCAGTACTTC.

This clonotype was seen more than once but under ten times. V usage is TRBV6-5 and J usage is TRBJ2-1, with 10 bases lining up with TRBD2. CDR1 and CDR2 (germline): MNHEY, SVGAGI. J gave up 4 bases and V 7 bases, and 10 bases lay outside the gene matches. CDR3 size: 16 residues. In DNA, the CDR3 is TGTGCCAGCATCGCCTCCACAGCGGGGGGGTACAATGAGCAGTTCTTC. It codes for CASIASTAGGYNEQFF.

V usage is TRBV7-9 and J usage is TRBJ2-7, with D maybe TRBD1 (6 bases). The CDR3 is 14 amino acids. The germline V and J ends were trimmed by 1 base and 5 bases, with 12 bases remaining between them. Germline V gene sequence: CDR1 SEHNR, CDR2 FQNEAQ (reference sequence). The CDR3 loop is CASSLGLTGNEQYF. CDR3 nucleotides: TGTGCCAGCAGCTTAGGACTAACAGGGAACGAGCAGTACTTC.

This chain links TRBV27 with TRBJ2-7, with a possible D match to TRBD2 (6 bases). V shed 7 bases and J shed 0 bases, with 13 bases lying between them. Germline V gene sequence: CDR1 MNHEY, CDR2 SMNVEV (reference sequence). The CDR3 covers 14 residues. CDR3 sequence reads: CASTPHGGSYEQYF. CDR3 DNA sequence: TGTGCCAGCACTCCACACGGGGGCTCCTACGAGCAGTACTTC.

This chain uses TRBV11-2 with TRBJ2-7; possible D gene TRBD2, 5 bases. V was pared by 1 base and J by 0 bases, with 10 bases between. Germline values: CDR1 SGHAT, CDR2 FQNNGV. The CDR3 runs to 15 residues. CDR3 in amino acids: CASSLGSGSSYEQYF. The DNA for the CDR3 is TGTGCCAGCAGCTTAGGTAGTGGGAGCTCCTACGAGCAGTACTTC.

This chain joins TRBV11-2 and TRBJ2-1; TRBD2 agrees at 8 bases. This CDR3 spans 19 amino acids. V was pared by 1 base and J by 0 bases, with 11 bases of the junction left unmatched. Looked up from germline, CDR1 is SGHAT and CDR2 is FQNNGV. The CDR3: CASSLVQLAGLSSYNEQFF. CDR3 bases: TGTGCCAGCAGCTTAGTCCAGTTAGCGGGACTAAGCTCCTACAATGAGCAGTTCTTC. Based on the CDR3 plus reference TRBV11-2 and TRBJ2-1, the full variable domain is EAGVAQSPRYKIIEKRQSVAFWCNPISGHATLYWYQQILGQGPKLLIQFQNNGVVDDSQLPKDRFSAERLKGVDSTLKIQPAKLEDSAVYLCASSLVQLAGLSSYNEQFFGPGTRLTVL.